This is a list of T cell receptor beta chains from one sample in a study of T-cell memory formation after mild COVID-19. A single record per CDR3 protein comes from TCRdb applying MiXCR to the 5' RACE reads. The sample has about 130,000 distinct CDR3 sequences; around a sixth are singletons. Input material: PBMCs or a T cell subset sorted from them (not recorded which). All receptors come from an adult woman who had mild COVID-19 (a few samples of this study predate the infection). Cell type and time point are not known. The CDR3 runs from the conserved cysteine through the conserved F or W. D genes are given only for firm matches. For some rows the clone size is stated as once, few or many, or as a class when expanded; others skip it.

clone_size j_call d_call v_call cdr3_aa cdr3_nt
- TRBJ2-5 TRBD2 TRBV9 CASSLGGAFQETQYF TGTGCCAGCAGCCTCGGGGGGGCCTTCCAAGAGACCCAGTACTTC
- TRBJ2-1 TRBD2 TRBV4-3 CASSGGREGPYNEQFF TGCGCCAGCTCGGGGGGCCGGGAGGGCCCCTACAATGAGCAGTTCTTC
few TRBJ2-3 TRBD2 TRBV25-1 CASSRGGGSTDTQYF TGTGCCAGCAGTCGAGGCGGGGGAAGCACAGATACGCAGTATTTT
once TRBJ1-2 - TRBV24-1 CATSVREGYGYTF TGTGCCACCAGTGTAAGAGAGGGCTATGGCTACACCTTC
- TRBJ2-3 TRBD2 TRBV10-3 CAISDGRGTTDTQYF TGTGCCATCAGTGATGGGCGGGGGACCACAGATACGCAGTATTTT
- TRBJ1-1 - TRBV30 CAWSVGIRRGEAFF TGTGCCTGGAGTGTCGGGATCCGGCGGGGAGAAGCTTTCTTT
few TRBJ2-1 - TRBV5-6 CASSSEGDEQFF TGTGCCAGCAGCTCGGAGGGGGATGAGCAGTTCTTC
few TRBJ1-1 - TRBV7-9 CASSLILLGDTEAFF TGTGCCAGCAGCTTAATTCTTCTGGGGGACACTGAAGCTTTCTTT
few TRBJ2-2 - TRBV4-1 CASSQSRGAGELFF TGCGCCAGCAGCCAGTCCAGGGGGGCCGGGGAGCTGTTTTTT
- TRBJ1-2 - TRBV3-1 CASSQVPGQKGPSGGYTF TGTGCCAGCAGCCAAGTCCCCGGACAGAAGGGCCCCTCGGGTGGCTACACCTTC
few TRBJ2-7 TRBD1 TRBV7-9 CASSQDRVTFYEQYF TGTGCCAGCAGCCAAGACAGGGTCACCTTCTACGAGCAGTACTTC
few TRBJ1-1 - TRBV29-1 CSARAVNTEAFF TGCAGCGCCCGGGCGGTGAACACTGAAGCTTTCTTT
few TRBJ2-5 TRBD1 TRBV4-1 CASSLPPGGAETQYF TGCGCCAGCAGCCTCCCCCCAGGGGGCGCGGAGACCCAGTACTTC
- TRBJ2-3 TRBD2 TRBV11-3 CASSLGVGSGSSDTQYF TGTGCCAGCAGCTTAGGGGTTGGTAGCGGGAGTTCAGATACGCAGTATTTT
many TRBJ2-7 - TRBV12-3/TRBV12-4 CASSLVGVGYEQYF TGTGCCAGCAGTTTAGTGGGGGTCGGCTACGAGCAGTACTTC
- TRBJ1-2 TRBD1 TRBV27 CASSSRSDRDHPGGYTF TGTGCCAGCAGTTCGCGCTCGGACAGGGACCATCCGGGGGGCTACACCTTC